This T cell receptor (beta chain) derives from a study of CXCR3-negative and CXCR3-positive naive CD8 T cells. With respect to this clonotype: Its specificity is unknown.

Each TRB cDNA library was prepared by 5' RACE (with UMI labels). Using the 5' RACE reads, TCRdb records one entry per CDR3 protein without DNA. In total, the table holds 45,000 to 65,000 distinct CDR3 sequences. Study findings and constraints: Memory cells showed distinct TRBV-TRBJ patterns, while the two naive subsets matched.

This sequence was found in a human donor in good health. Some clones in this sample may be carry-over from other donors' samples. Sequenced material: naive CXCR3- CD8+ T cells from blood. Subset denoted: CD45RO-CCR7+CD27+CD95- naive CD8+ T cells lacking CXCR3 (TNR3-).

This chain's CDR3 is CASSPDRVWYEQYF. The chain employs TRBV5-5 and TRBJ2-7; TCRdb outputs TRBD1, but without DNA this stays unchecked. The CDR3 covers 14 residues. Germline V gene data show CDR1 as SGHKS and CDR2 as YYEKEE (reference sequence).